Listed below are T cell receptor beta chains from one sample, sequenced in a study of Graves' ophthalmopathy and Graves' hyperthyroidism. A single record per CDR3 protein comes from TCRdb applying MiXCR to the multiplex PCR reads. The sample holds 350,000 to 400,000 distinct CDR3 sequences, around 17% seen once. The sequenced material came from peripheral blood. The source is a woman aged 18-29 years with Graves' ophthalmopathy. Each CDR3 is given with its conserved first and last residue. Clone size is shown for a subset of rows, as once, few, many or a class of expanded clone.

>many|TRBV20-1
CSAREGTGRYEQYF
>NA|TRBV27
CASSQRTSGLTYEQYF
>many|TRBV19
CASSTTSGRPGGEAFF
>NA|TRBV15
CATNPGTGGGLNTEAFF
>many|TRBV6-1
CASLGSQETQYF
>many|TRBV30
CAWSVGLPNTEAFF
>many|TRBV7-8
CASRVGQMNTEAFF
>NA|TRBV28
CASSKSDGGPLKTQYF
>many|TRBV19
CASSIPRTGEYGYTF
>NA|TRBV7-9
CASSLGQGEHTF
>many|TRBV5-1
CASSLTDDYEQYF
>NA|TRBV7-9
CASSLLRDTETQYF
>many|TRBV12-3/TRBV12-4
CASSFRLGGELFF
>many|TRBV27
CASSPGQGANYGYTF
>NA|TRBV11-2
CASSVAGGPLEAFF
>many|TRBV6-2/TRBV6-3
CASRAIGTVQYEQYF
>many|TRBV11-3
CASSLGGGTAVYEQYF
>many|TRBV27
CASSWDRGSGTEAFF
>many|TRBV28
CASSFRTPSGNTIYF
>once|TRBV9
CASSVGGGLSYGYTF
>many|TRBV12-3/TRBV12-4
CANLGSSYEQYF
>many|TRBV24-1
CATQGAGRGEQYF
>many|TRBV12-3/TRBV12-4
CASSPPLAGVYEQYF
>many|TRBV6-5
CASSNRQGSSYNSPLHF
>few|TRBV28
CASSQGGATSYEQYF
>many|TRBV12-3/TRBV12-4
CASSFWGSGANVLTF
>many|TRBV6-5
CASHSRDRHTYEQYF
>many|TRBV6-5
CASSYAGATEAFF
>NA|TRBV7-2
CASSPDWTSGYEQYF
>few|TRBV18
CASSRGSGRTSYNEQFF
>few|TRBV7-2
CASSLKEPEDIQYF
>few|TRBV30
CAWSGPSRGLSGANVLTF
>many|TRBV7-2
CASSSGLAVASETQYF
>many|TRBV7-2
CASSTYRGQETQYF
>many|TRBV30
CTWSVGAEAFF
>many|TRBV9
CASSRTGGESYEQYF
>NA|TRBV7-2
CASSLAQGGEEQYF
>NA|TRBV28
CASSSLRGRNLEQYF
>once|TRBV18
CASSKGRITEAFF
>many|TRBV24-1
CATSDGGQSEAFF
>NA|TRBV5-1
CASREGQVTYEQYF
>many|TRBV10-1
CASRQDRHEQYF
>many|TRBV6-2/TRBV6-3
CASSYSGQGYEQYF
>many|TRBV27
CASTSKGGFGELFF
>many|TRBV7-9
CASSQQGRNTEAFF
>NA|TRBV18
CASSLGLAGLETQYF
>NA|TRBV18
CASSSKSGTTAIYEQYF
>many|TRBV29-1
CSVGDYSNQPQHF
>many|TRBV20-1
CSAPGQGYQAFF
>many|TRBV2
CASTTRGGSGTEAFF
>many|TRBV6-2/TRBV6-3
CASSYSIRSVNTEAFF
>few|TRBV28
CASSDSGGLEAFF
>many|TRBV7-9
CASSPGGGTEAFF
>few|TRBV12-3/TRBV12-4
CASSSDREHQPQHF
>few|TRBV7-3
CASSQGRETEAFF
>many|TRBV12-3/TRBV12-4
CASSPGREATEAFF
>many|TRBV14
CASTSWINSPLHF
>many|TRBV7-8
CASSLEGVGQETQYF
>few|TRBV27
CASRISGGSNQPQHF